Below, 6 T cell receptor beta chains from the same sample are listed, as sequenced in a study of blood T cell repertoires in COVID-19. The protocol was immunoSEQ multiplex PCR, while the TCRdb copy is restricted to in-frame clones and leaves out a portion. The sample lists about 350,000 clones, 70% to 90% occurring once. The specimen sequenced was peripheral blood. These TCRs come from a woman aged 60-75 years with COVID-19, enrolled during active disease.

This clone occurred once. The J gene is TRBJ2-5, the V gene TRBV12-3 or TRBV12-4, with no clear D. The CDR3 covers 13 residues. V was cut by 4 bases and J by 2 bases, with 8 bases left in between. In DNA, the CDR3 is TGTGCCAGCAGTTCGGGTTTTCAAGAGACCCAGTACTTC. Its protein is CASSSGFQETQYF.

This clone was detected only a few times. Other nucleotide sequences in the sample specify the same CDR3. V is TRBV9 and J is TRBJ1-1; the D gene is possibly TRBD1 (6 bases). CDR3 length equals 13 residues. V lost 0 bases, J lost 3 bases, and 6 bases lay in between. The germline V gene encodes CDR1 SGDLS and CDR2 YYNGEE. The CDR3 region has the DNA TGTGCCAGCAGCGTAGCAGGGGACACTGAAGCTTTCTTT. Protein sequence: CASSVAGDTEAFF. The whole variable domain, filled in from reference TRBV9 and TRBJ1-1, reads DSGVTQTPKHLITATGQRVTLRCSPRSGDLSVYWYQQSLDQGLQFLIQYYNGEERAKGNILERFSAQQFPDLHSELNLSSLELGDSALYFCASSVAGDTEAFFGQGTRLTVV.

The chain is built from TRBV9 and TRBJ2-1, with D possibly TRBD2 on 6 matching bases. V lost 3 bases, J lost 7 bases, and 17 bases lay in between. This CDR3 is 15 amino acids long. Germline assignment: CDR1 SGDLS and CDR2 YYNGEE. The CDR3 sequence is CASSDEGAGQNEQFF. The DNA of the CDR3 is TGTGCCAGCAGCGACGAAGGAGCGGGTCAAAATGAGCAGTTCTTC.

This clone was seen just once. The chain links TRBV30 to TRBJ2-7; 7 bases fit TRBD1. V trimming: 3 bases; J trimming: 2 bases; junction bases outside the gene matches: 7. Germline CDR1 is GTSNPN and CDR2 is SVGIG (reference sequence). The CDR3 loop spans 14 amino acids. The CDR3 DNA follows: TGTGCCTGGAGCTTAATAGGACAGGCCTACGAGCAGTACTTC. This encodes CAWSLIGQAYEQYF.

The chain combines TRBV27 with TRBJ1-3; 8 bases line up with TRBD1. With V trimmed by 8 bases and J by 3 bases, 3 bases remained unmatched. Germline CDR1 MNHEY, CDR2 SMNVEV (reference sequence). The CDR3 loop spans 13 amino acids. CDR3 residues: CASGRGLGNTIYF. In nucleotides, the CDR3 is TGTGCCAGCGGCAGGGGGCTTGGAAACACCATATATTTT.

This clone came up many times. Within the sample, other DNA sequences also encode this same CDR3. J is TRBJ1-1 and V is TRBV6-5, with D possibly TRBD1 on 6 matching bases. This CDR3 contains 13 residues. Germline values: CDR1 MNHEY, CDR2 SVGAGI. The germline V and J ends were trimmed by 6 bases and 3 bases, with 11 bases remaining between them. CDR3 region: CASSLRQDTEAFF. In DNA form, the CDR3 reads TGTGCCAGCAGCCTCCGACAGGACACTGAAGCTTTCTTT.